These 16 T cell receptor beta chains originate from one sample sequenced in a study of CD8 T cells in ankylosing spondylitis. General study points: Within ankylosing spondylitis blood, a TCR beta motif made up of roughly eight highly homologous variants appeared to be characteristic.

No antigens are known for them. TCRdb fed the 5' RACE reads into MiXCR, producing one record per CDR3 protein. There are hundreds of thousands of distinct CDR3 sequences in the sample; 15% to 20% occur only once, and 40% to 50% lies in the top ten. Sequenced sample: blood, either unsorted or a sorted T cell fraction (not recorded which). These receptor sequences come from a male donor with ankylosing spondylitis.

This chain uses TRBV12-3 or TRBV12-4 with TRBJ2-1, with D perhaps given as TRBD1 or TRBD2 (6 bases each). This CDR3 is 13 amino acids long. Trimming removed 6 bases from V and 8 bases from J, with 14 bases in between. The CDR3 here is CASSGGLADEQFF. CDR3 nucleotides: TGTGCCAGCAGCGGGGGCCTAGCCGATGAGCAGTTCTTC.

This clonotype was seen only a few times. The chain recombines TRBV4-1 with TRBJ2-7; possibly TRBD2 for D (6 bases). V was clipped by 1 base and J by 3 bases, with 10 bases between them. This CDR3 comprises 14 residues. Germline-derived CDR1 and CDR2 are MGHRA and YSYEKL. CDR3 in DNA: TGCGCCAGCAGCCAAGTGGGTAGCGGCTACGAGCAGTACTTC. It specifies CASSQVGSGYEQYF.

This clonotype was found a few times. The chain employs TRBV11-1 and TRBJ2-2; 11 bases align to TRBD2. Germline-derived CDR1 and CDR2 are SGHAT and FQDESV (reference sequence). The CDR3 covers 16 residues. The junction had 7 bases not matched to a gene; V was cut back by 5 bases and J by 5 bases. The CDR3 loop reads CASSPLAGGTTGELFF. The CDR3 nucleotides read TGTGCCAGCAGCCCTCTAGCGGGGGGCACGACCGGGGAGCTGTTTTTT.

The chain links TRBV11-2 to TRBJ2-3; a weak D match, TRBD2 (6 bases). Trimming removed 4 bases at V and 0 bases at J, with 11 bases between. In germline, CDR1 is SGHAT, CDR2 FQNNGV. The CDR3 is made up of 15 amino acids. The CDR3 sequence is CASSSAGWSTDTQYF. The CDR3 DNA is TGTGCCAGCAGCTCGGCGGGGTGGAGCACAGATACGCAGTATTTT.

The V call is TRBV10-3, the J call TRBJ2-2; maybe TRBD1 (6 bases). V lost 8 bases and J lost 3, with 10 bases in between. The CDR3 contains 13 residues. Germline-derived CDR1 and CDR2 are ENHRY and SYGVKD. This CDR3 reads CAIDRSDTGELFF. CDR3 sequence (DNA): TGTGCCATCGACAGGTCGGACACCGGGGAGCTGTTTTTT.

V usage is TRBV6-2 or TRBV6-3 and J usage is TRBJ2-5; a possible D gene is TRBD2 (6 bases). Trimming left V 3 bases short and J 4 bases short, with 18 bases between. Germline-derived CDR1 and CDR2 are MNHEY and SVGEGT. The CDR3 loop spans 16 amino acids. Here the CDR3 reads CASSYVSTRGVETQYF. Here the CDR3 DNA reads TGTGCCAGCAGTTATGTTAGCACGCGGGGTGTAGAGACCCAGTACTTC.

This clonotype was detected many times. J is TRBJ2-7 and V is TRBV29-1; D is unresolved. V lost 4 bases and J lost 1, with 20 bases in between. The CDR3 length is 16 residues. Germline V lookup: CDR1 SQVTM, CDR2 ANQGSEA. The CDR3 DNA reads TGCAGCGTTGTTGAGACGGCAGCCTCTGATTCCTACGAGCAGTACTTC. Amino acids: CSVVETAASDSYEQYF.

The chain combines TRBV6-6 with TRBJ1-2, with D hard to call. Germline V CDR1 and CDR2: MNHNY, SVGAGI (reference sequence). The CDR3 length is 12 residues. V lost 2 bases and J lost 10, with 11 bases in between. CDR3 in DNA: TGTGCCAGCAGTTACGGTCTGGAGGACTACACCTTC. This codes for CASSYGLEDYTF.

This clonotype was detected only a few times. The V gene is TRBV7-8, the J gene TRBJ1-1; D is unresolved. V lost 5 bases and J lost 4, with 17 bases in between. The germline gives CDR1 SGHVS, CDR2 FQNEAQ. The CDR3 extends over 15 amino acids. CDR3 in DNA: TGTGCCAGCAGCCCTGAGATCGGACTTGGCACTGAAGCTTTCTTT. Translating gives CASSPEIGLGTEAFF.

CDR3 nucleotides: TGTGCCAGCAGCTGGCAAACATCCGAGCAGTACTTC. Translating it yields CASSWQTSEQYF. This chain joins TRBV7-9 and TRBJ2-7, with unresolved D. This CDR3 comprises 12 residues. V was cut by 4 bases and J by 6 bases, with 10 bases left in between. Germline V CDR1 and CDR2: SEHNR, FQNEAQ (reference sequence).

The gene calls are TRBV7-3 and TRBJ2-3; D may match TRBD1 or TRBD2 (5 bases each). Germline V CDR1 and CDR2: SGHTA, FQGTGA. Trimming cost V 2 bases and J 9 bases, with 27 bases left between them. The CDR3 length is 18 residues. The CDR3 region is CASSLSLNEGQGALTQYF. The CDR3 coding sequence is TGTGCCAGCAGCTTATCTCTAAATGAGGGGCAGGGTGCCTTAACGCAGTATTTT.

This chain connects TRBV7-9 to TRBJ2-1; no clear D gene. CDR3 length: 13 amino acids. Germline CDR1 and CDR2: SEHNR and FQNEAQ (reference sequence). Trimming took off 5 bases at V and 8 bases at J, with 13 bases between the two ends. The CDR3 here is CASSDQLWDEQFF. CDR3 DNA: TGTGCCAGCAGCGACCAACTGTGGGATGAGCAGTTCTTC.

The table lists this clonotype with a few counts. The chain recombines TRBV4-3 with TRBJ2-2; D uncertain. CDR3 size: 16 residues. CDR1 is LGHNA and CDR2 is YSLEER in the germline V gene. V gave up 0 bases and J gave up 1 base, with 9 bases separating them. The CDR3 nucleotides read TGCGCCAGCAGCCAAGATCCCCAGAGGAACACCGGGGAGCTGTTTTTT. The encoded protein is CASSQDPQRNTGELFF.

The chain couples TRBV7-9 to TRBJ2-2, with TRBD2 matching 10 bases. Germline values: CDR1 SEHNR, CDR2 FQNEAQ (reference sequence). After removal of 6 bases from V and 0 bases from J, the junction contained 7 bases not matched to a gene. The CDR3 consists of 17 residues. CDR3 sequence (DNA): TGTGCCAGCAGATTCGGGCTAGCGGGAGCGAACACCGGGGAGCTGTTTTTT. Protein: CASRFGLAGANTGELFF.

The table lists this clonotype with a few counts. The chain is built from TRBV5-1 and TRBJ1-5; D uncertain. V lost 1 base and J lost 4, with 9 bases in between. CDR3 size: 14 residues. The V gene's germline CDR1 is SGHRS and CDR2 YFSETQ. The CDR3 DNA follows: TGCGCCAGCAGCTTGAGGGCAATAAATCAGCCCCAGCATTTT. It is translated as CASSLRAINQPQHF.

The rearrangement uses TRBV29-1 and TRBJ2-7; D may be TRBD2 (6 bases). The CDR3 extends over 13 amino acids. The V gene's germline CDR1 is SQVTM and CDR2 ANQGSEA. Trimming cost V 3 bases and J 5 bases, with 14 bases left between them. The CDR3 loop reads CSVEGGGVNEQYF. The CDR3 DNA sequence: TGCAGCGTTGAGGGAGGTGGTGTAAACGAGCAGTACTTC.